The present TCR beta chain was sequenced within a study of blood T cell repertoires in COVID-19. CDR1 and CDR2 from the germline V gene are SGHNT and YYREEE (reference sequence). After removal of 4 bases from V and 6 bases from J, the junction contained 0 bases not matched to a gene. The CDR3 consists of 12 residues. Data came from immunoSEQ multiplex PCR; TCRdb stores just in-frame clones and leaves some out. Of about 370,000 clones listed, around 87% are singletons. It was during active infection that Seattle patients were enrolled and then longitudinally followed. This chain uses TRBV5-4 with TRBJ2-1; 8 nucleotides line up with TRBD2. The sequenced sample consisted of peripheral blood. This TCR came from a woman younger than 45 with COVID-19, enrolled during active disease. Written as DNA, the CDR3 is TGTGCCAGCAGCCTAGCGGGCAATGAGCAGTTCTTC. Its translation is CASSLAGNEQFF.